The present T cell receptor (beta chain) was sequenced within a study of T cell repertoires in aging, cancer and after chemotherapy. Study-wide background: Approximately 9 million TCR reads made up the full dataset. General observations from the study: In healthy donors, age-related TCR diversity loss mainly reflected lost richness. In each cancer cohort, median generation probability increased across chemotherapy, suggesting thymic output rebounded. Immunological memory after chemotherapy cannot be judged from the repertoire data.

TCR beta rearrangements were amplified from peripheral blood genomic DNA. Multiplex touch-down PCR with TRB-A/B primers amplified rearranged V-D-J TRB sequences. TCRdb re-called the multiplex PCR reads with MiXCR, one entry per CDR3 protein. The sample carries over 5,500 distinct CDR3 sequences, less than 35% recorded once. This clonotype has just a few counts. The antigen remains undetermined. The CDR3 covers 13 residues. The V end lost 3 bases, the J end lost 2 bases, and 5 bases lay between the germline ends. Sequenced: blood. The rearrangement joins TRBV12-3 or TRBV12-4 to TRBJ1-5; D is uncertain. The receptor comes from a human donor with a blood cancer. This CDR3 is CASSLTGNQPQHF. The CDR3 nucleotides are TGTGCCAGCAGTTTGACTGGCAATCAGCCCCAGCATTTT.